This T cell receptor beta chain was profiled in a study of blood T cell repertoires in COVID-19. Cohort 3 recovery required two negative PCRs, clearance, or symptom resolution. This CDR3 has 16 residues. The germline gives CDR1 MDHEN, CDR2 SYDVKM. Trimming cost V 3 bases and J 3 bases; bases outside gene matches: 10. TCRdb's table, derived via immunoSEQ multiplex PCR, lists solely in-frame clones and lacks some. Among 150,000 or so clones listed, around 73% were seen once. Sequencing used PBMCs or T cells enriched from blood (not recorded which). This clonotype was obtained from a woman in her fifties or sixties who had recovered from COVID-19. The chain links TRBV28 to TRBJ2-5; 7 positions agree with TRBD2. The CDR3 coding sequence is TGTGCCAGCAGTTTTGGTTCCGGGACTAAAAAAGAGACCCAGTACTTC. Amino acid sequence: CASSFGSGTKKETQYF.